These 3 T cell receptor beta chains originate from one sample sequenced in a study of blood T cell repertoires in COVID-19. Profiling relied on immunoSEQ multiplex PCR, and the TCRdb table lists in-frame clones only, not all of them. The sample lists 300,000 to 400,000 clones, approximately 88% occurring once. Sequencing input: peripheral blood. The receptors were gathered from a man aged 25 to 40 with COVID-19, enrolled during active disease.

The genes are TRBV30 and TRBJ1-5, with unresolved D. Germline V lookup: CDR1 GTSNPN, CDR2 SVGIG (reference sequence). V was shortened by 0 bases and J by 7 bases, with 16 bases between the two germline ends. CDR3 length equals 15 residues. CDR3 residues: CAWSVLGGPPQPQHF. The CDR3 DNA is TGTGCCTGGAGTGTATTAGGAGGTCCTCCCCAGCCCCAGCATTTT. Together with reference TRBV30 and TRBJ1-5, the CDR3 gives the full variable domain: SQTIHQWPATLVQPVGSPLSLECTVEGTSNPNLYWYRQAAGRGLQLLFYSVGIGQISSEVPQNLSASRPQDRQFILSSKKLLLSDSGFYLCAWSVLGGPPQPQHFGDGTRLSIL.

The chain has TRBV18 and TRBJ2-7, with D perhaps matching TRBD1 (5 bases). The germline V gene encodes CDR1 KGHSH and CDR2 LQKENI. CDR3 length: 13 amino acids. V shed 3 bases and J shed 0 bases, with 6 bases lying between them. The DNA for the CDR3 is TGTGCCAGCTCACCCCAGGGCTCCTACGAGCAGTACTTC. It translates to CASSPQGSYEQYF. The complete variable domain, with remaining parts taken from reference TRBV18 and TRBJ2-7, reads NAGVMQNPRHLVRRRGQEARLRCSPMKGHSHVYWYRQLPEEGLKFMVYLQKENIIDESGMPKERFSAEFPKEGPSILRIQQVVRGDSAAYFCASSPQGSYEQYFGPGTRLTVT.

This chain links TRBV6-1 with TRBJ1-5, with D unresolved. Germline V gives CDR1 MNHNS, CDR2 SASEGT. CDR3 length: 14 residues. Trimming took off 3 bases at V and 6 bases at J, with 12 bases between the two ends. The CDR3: CASSERGVVQPQHF. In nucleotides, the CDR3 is TGTGCCAGCAGTGAGAGAGGAGTGGTTCAGCCCCAGCATTTT.